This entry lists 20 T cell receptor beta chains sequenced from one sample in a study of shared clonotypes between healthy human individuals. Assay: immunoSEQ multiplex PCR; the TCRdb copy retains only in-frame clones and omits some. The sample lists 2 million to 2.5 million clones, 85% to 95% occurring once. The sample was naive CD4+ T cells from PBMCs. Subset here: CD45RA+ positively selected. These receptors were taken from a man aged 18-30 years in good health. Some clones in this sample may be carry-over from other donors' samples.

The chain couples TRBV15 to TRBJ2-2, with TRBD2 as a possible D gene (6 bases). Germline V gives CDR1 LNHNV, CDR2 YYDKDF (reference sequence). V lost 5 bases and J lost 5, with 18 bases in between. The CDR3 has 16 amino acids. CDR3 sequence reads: CATSFPDRGGTGELFF. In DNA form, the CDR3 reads TGTGCCACCAGCTTCCCGGACCGGGGAGGAACCGGGGAGCTGTTTTTT. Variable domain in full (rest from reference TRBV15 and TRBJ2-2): DAMVIQNPRYQVTQFGKPVTLSCSQTLNHNVMYWYQQKSSQAPKLLFHYYDKDFNNEADTPDNFQSRRPNTSFCFLDIRSPGLGDTAMYLCATSFPDRGGTGELFFGEGSRLTVL.

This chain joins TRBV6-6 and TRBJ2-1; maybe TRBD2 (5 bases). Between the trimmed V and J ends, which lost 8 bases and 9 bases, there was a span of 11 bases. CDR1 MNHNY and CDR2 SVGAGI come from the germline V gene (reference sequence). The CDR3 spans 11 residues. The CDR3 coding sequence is TGTGCCAGCTTCGGCGGAGGTGAGCAGTTCTTC. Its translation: CASFGGGEQFF.

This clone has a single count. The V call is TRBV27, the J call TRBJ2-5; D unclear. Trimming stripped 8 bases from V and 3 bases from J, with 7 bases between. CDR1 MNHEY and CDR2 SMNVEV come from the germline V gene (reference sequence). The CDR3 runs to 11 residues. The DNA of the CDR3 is TGTGCCAGCCGCTGGGAAGAGACCCAGTACTTC. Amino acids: CASRWEETQYF.

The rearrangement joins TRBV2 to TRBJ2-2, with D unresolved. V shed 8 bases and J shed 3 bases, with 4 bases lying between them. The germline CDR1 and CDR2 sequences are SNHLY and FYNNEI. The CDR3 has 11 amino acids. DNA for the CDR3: TGTGCCAGCGGTTACACCGGGGAGCTGTTTTTT. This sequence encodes CASGYTGELFF.

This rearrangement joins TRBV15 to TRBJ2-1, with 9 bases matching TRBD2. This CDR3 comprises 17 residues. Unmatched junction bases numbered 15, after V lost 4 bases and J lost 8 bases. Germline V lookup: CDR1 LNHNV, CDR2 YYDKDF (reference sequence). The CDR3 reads CATSIGKGGRARDEQFF. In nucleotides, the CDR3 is TGTGCCACCAGCATCGGAAAAGGCGGGAGGGCCAGGGATGAGCAGTTCTTC.

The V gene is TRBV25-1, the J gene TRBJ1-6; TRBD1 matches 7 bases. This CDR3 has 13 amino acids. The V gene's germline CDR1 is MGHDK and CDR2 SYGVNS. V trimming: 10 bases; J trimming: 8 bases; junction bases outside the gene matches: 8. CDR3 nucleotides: TGTGCCATCCAGGACAGGATGGATTCACCCCTCCACTTT. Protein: CAIQDRMDSPLHF.

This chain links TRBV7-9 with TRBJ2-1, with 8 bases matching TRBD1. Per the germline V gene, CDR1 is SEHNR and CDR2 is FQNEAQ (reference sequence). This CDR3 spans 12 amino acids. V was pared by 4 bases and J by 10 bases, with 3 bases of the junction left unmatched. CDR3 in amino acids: CASSSDRVEQFF. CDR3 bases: TGTGCCAGCAGCTCGGACAGGGTAGAGCAGTTCTTC.

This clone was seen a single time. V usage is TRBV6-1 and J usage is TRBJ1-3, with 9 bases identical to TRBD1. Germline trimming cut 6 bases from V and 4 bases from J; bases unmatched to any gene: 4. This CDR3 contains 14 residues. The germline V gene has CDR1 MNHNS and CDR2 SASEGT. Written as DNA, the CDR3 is TGTGCCAGCAGCAGGACAGGGGTCGGAAACACCATATATTTT. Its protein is CASSRTGVGNTIYF.

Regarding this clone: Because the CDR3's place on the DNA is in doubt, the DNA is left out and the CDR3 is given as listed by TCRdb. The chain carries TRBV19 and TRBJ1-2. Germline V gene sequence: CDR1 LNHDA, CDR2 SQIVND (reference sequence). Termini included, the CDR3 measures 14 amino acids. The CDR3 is CASTSAGDGYGYTF.

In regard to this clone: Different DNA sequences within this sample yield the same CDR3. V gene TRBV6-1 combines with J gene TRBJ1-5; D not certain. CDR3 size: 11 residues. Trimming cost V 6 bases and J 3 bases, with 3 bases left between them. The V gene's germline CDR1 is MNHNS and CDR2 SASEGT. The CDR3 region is CASRNNQPQHF. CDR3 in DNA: TGTGCCAGCAGGAACAATCAGCCCCAGCATTTT.

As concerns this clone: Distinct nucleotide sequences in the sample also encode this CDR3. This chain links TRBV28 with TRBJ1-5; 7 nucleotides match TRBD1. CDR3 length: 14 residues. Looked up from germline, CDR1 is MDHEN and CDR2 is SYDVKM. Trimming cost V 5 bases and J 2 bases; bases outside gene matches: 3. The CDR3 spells CASSPGGGNQPQHF. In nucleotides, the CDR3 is TGTGCCAGCAGTCCAGGGGGGGGCAATCAGCCCCAGCATTTT.

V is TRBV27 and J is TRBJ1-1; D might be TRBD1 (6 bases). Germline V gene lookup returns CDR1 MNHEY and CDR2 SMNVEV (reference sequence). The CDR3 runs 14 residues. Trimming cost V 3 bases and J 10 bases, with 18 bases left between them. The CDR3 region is CASSLSGGVSGAFF. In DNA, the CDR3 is TGTGCCAGCAGTTTGTCGGGGGGCGTATCCGGAGCTTTCTTT.

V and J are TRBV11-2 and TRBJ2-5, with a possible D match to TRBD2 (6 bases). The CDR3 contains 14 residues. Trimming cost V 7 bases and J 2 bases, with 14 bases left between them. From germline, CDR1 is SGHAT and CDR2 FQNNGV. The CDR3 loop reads CASTRERSQETQYF. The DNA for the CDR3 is TGTGCCAGCACCCGGGAGCGAAGTCAAGAGACCCAGTACTTC.

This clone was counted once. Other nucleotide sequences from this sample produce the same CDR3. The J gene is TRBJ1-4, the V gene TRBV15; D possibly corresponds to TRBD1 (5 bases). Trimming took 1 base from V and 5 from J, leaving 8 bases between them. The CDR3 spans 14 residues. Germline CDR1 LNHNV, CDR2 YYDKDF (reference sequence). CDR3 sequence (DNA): TGTGCCACCAGCAGAGTCGCAGGGAATGAAAAACTGTTTTTT. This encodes CATSRVAGNEKLFF.

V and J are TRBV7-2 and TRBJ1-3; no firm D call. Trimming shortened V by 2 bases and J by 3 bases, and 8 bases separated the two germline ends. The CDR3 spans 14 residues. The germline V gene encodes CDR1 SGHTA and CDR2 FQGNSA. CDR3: CASSLYQSGNTIYF. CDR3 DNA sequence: TGTGCCAGCAGCTTATACCAAAGTGGAAACACCATATATTTT.

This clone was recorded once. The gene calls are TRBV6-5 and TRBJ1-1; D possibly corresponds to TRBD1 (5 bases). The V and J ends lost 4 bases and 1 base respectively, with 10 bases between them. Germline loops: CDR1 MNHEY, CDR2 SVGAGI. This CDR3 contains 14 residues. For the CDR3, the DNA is TGTGCCAGCAGTTCCATAAGGGGGAACACTGAAGCTTTCTTT. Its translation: CASSSIRGNTEAFF.

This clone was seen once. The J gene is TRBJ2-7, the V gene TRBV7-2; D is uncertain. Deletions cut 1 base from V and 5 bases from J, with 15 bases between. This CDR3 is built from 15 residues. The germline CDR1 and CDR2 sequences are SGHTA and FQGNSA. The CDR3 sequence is CASSLVGGFPDEQYF. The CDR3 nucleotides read TGTGCCAGCAGCTTAGTTGGTGGGTTCCCGGACGAGCAGTACTTC.

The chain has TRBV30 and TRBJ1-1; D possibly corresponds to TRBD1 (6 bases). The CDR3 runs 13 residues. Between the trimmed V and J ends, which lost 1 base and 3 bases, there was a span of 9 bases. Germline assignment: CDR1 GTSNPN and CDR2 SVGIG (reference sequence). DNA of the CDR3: TGTGCCTGGAGTGAAAGGACAGACACTGAAGCTTTCTTT. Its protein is CAWSERTDTEAFF.

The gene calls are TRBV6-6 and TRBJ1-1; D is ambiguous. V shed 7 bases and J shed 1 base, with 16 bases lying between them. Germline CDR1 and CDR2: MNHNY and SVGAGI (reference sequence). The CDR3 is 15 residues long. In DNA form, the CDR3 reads TGTGCCAGCACCGTTGGATACAAGGGGAACACTGAAGCTTTCTTT. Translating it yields CASTVGYKGNTEAFF.

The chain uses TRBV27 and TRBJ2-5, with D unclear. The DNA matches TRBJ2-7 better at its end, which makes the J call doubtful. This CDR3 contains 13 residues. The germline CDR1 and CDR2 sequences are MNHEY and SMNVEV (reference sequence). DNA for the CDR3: TGTGCCAGCAGTTTAGGCAGCCTCTACGAGCAGTACTTC. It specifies CASSLGSLYEQYF.